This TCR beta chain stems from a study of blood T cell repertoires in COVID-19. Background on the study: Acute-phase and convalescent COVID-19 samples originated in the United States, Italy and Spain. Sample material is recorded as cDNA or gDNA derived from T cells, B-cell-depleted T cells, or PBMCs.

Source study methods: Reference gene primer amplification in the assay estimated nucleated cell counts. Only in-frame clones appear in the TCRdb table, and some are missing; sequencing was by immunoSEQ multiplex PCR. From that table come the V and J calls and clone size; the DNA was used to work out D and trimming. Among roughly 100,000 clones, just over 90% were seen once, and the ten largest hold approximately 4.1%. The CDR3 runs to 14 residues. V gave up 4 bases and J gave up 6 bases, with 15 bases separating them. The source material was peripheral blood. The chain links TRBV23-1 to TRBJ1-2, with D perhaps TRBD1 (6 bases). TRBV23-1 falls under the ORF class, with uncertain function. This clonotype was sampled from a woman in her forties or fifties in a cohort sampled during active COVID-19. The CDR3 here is CASSPGCYRDGYTF. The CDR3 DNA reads TGCGCCAGCAGTCCTGGATGTTACAGGGATGGCTACACCTTC.